This T cell receptor (beta chain) was profiled in a study of siplizumab effects on memory and regulatory T cells. Study conclusions and caveats: There appeared to be greater diversity in naive T cells than in memory cells, and naive T cells seemed major contributors to the alloresponse.

For 6 days at 37°C, the mixed lymphocyte reaction cells were kept in coculture. The germline V gene has CDR1 SGHRS and CDR2 YFSETQ. After removal of 4 bases from V and 7 bases from J, the junction contained 6 bases not matched to a gene. The CDR3 contains 15 residues. Concerning this clone itself: The antigen is undetermined.

Clones were read by immunoSEQ multiplex PCR, and TCRdb kept only the in-frame ones, dropping some. The profile covers approximately 450 clones, with approximately 71% appearing a single time and under 35% taken by the ten largest. This chain joins TRBV5-1 and TRBJ1-4; 11 bases map to TRBD1. Sequencing was carried out using CFSE-low (dividing) CD8+ T cells sorted from an allogeneic mixed lymphocyte reaction. The source is a human donor in good health; the cells came from an allogeneic mixed lymphocyte reaction. The DNA for the CDR3 is TGCGCCAGCAGCGGCTGGACAGGGGGCGTTGAAAAACTGTTTTTT. Its protein is CASSGWTGGVEKLFF.